This T cell receptor beta chain is from a study of T cells in Graves' hyperthyroidism and ophthalmopathy. Study-level points and caveats: Stable hyperthyroidism was separated from ophthalmopathy by a model based on 13 V-J features.

As for this clonotype: Its antigen is as yet unknown.

Unmatched junction bases numbered 5, after V lost 4 bases and J lost 4 bases. CDR1 is MNHEY and CDR2 is SMNVEV in the germline V gene (reference sequence). The CDR3 runs 15 residues. The investigators amplified TCR beta CDR3 regions from RNA transcripts. In the first-round RT-PCR of the TCR CDR3, the HTBI primer set was used. TCRdb recomputed calls from the multiplex PCR reads with MiXCR, one row per CDR3 protein. The table has about 640,000 distinct CDR3 sequences, roughly 20% seen once. The clonotype comes from a man under 40 with Graves' ophthalmopathy. The chain couples TRBV27 to TRBJ2-3; 10 bases agree with TRBD1. The sample comprised blood. The CDR3 DNA reads TGTGCCAGCAGTTCCTCCGGGACAGGGGCAGATACGCAGTATTTT. Translation gives CASSSSGTGADTQYF.